This T cell receptor beta chain originates from a study of blood T cell repertoires in COVID-19. This CDR3 contains 13 residues. Trimming shortened V by 1 base and J by 5 bases, and 6 bases separated the two germline ends. Germline values: CDR1 LGHNA, CDR2 YNFKEQ. Seattle's enrolled individuals joined amid active infection and were then monitored longitudinally. The authors' processing: Reference gene primer amplification in the assay estimated nucleated cell counts. Some clones are missing from TCRdb's copy, which holds only in-frame ones; the method was immunoSEQ multiplex PCR. V and J calls and clone size are copied from that table; D and trimming were computed from the DNA. The table has around 60,000 clones, about 83% seen once.

The rearrangement links TRBV4-2 to TRBJ2-1, with D tentatively TRBD1 (5 bases). Material for sequencing was peripheral blood. This sequence was found in a man aged 50 to 60 with COVID-19, enrolled during active disease. CDR3 loop: CASSQGQHNEQFF. Written as DNA, the CDR3 is TGTGCCAGCAGCCAAGGACAGCACAATGAGCAGTTCTTC.